These T cell receptor beta chains were read from a single sample in a study of T-cell reconstitution after alpha-beta-depleted transplantation in children. TCRdb reprocessed the PCR reads via MiXCR and lists one record per CDR3 protein. The sample includes 200,000 to 300,000 distinct CDR3 sequences, 12% of them seen just once. The sample in question was PBMCs from the stem cell graft donor, obtained from the stem cell graft. Every receptor here comes from a human donor who donated a stem cell graft to a child with acute lymphoblastic leukemia. CDR3s include the opening cysteine and the closing phenylalanine or tryptophan. A D gene is named only where the DNA matches it firmly. Part of the rows lack a size; the others show once, few, many or a class for expanded clones.

-,TRBD1,TRBV5-1,TRBJ1-1,CASSRRGGQGLRTDAFF,TGCGCCAGCAGCCGCAGGGGGGGACAGGGGTTGAGGACTGACGCTTTCTTT
many,-,TRBV10-3,TRBJ1-5,CAISDSLGYSNQPQHF,TGTGCCATCAGTGACAGTCTCGGCTATAGCAATCAGCCCCAGCATTTT
many,-,TRBV27,TRBJ2-7,CASSLRLGDSPEQYF,TGTGCCAGCAGTTTGAGGCTAGGAGATAGCCCCGAGCAGTACTTC
many,-,TRBV4-2,TRBJ2-5,CASSQEVGVGRTQYF,TGTGCCAGCAGCCAAGAAGTTGGTGTTGGTAGGACCCAGTACTTC
-,-,TRBV27,TRBJ2-7,CASSPSGAGSYEQYF,TGTGCCAGCAGTCCCTCCGGGGCGGGGTCCTACGAGCAGTACTTC
many,TRBD1,TRBV23-1,TRBJ1-5,CASSHPGQATKLNQPQHF,TGCGCCAGCAGTCACCCGGGACAGGCCACCAAGCTTAATCAGCCCCAGCATTTT
many,TRBD1,TRBV2,TRBJ1-6,CASSSPQGARMNSPLHF,TGTGCCAGCAGTTCCCCACAGGGGGCGAGGATGAATTCACCCCTCCACTTT
many,TRBD2,TRBV20-1,TRBJ2-7,CSARDGSSGRKQYF,TGCAGTGCTAGAGATGGATCTAGCGGGAGGAAGCAGTACTTC
many,-,TRBV5-1,TRBJ2-1,CASSFASVSYNEQFF,TGCGCCAGCAGCTTTGCCAGCGTCTCCTACAATGAGCAGTTCTTC
many,-,TRBV19,TRBJ1-5,CASSIAGRNQPQHF,TGTGCCAGTAGTATAGCTGGGAGAAATCAGCCCCAGCATTTT
-,-,TRBV7-7,TRBJ2-2,CASSHNHFGELFF,TGTGCTAGCAGCCACAATCACTTCGGGGAGCTGTTTTTT
-,-,TRBV11-2,TRBJ1-1,CASSRNRGTNTEAFF,TGTGCCAGCAGCCGGAATAGGGGAACGAACACTGAAGCTTTCTTT
many,-,TRBV12-3/TRBV12-4,TRBJ2-7,CASRPGAFVEQYF,TGTGCCAGCCGTCCGGGAGCGTTCGTCGAGCAGTACTTC
many,TRBD2,TRBV9,TRBJ2-5,CASTPGLAGRETQYF,TGTGCCAGCACCCCTGGACTAGCCGGAAGAGAGACCCAGTACTTC
many,-,TRBV5-1,TRBJ2-3,CASSFGGNLRDTQYF,TGCGCCAGCAGCTTTGGCGGAAACCTTCGAGATACGCAGTATTTT
many,-,TRBV5-1,TRBJ2-2,CASSLVRGELFF,TGCGCCAGCAGCTTAGTCCGCGGGGAGCTGTTTTTT
many,TRBD2,TRBV27,TRBJ2-3,CASSPGLAGADTQYF,TGTGCCAGCAGTCCGGGACTAGCGGGAGCAGATACGCAGTATTTT
many,TRBD2,TRBV10-3,TRBJ2-1,CATRDGSGDYNEQFF,TGTGCCACTAGGGATGGTAGCGGGGATTACAATGAGCAGTTCTTC
few,-,TRBV20-1,TRBJ1-1,CSAKGGSDTEAFF,TGCAGTGCTAAGGGGGGGTCGGACACTGAAGCTTTCTTT
-,-,TRBV5-1,TRBJ2-7,CASGLDSYEQYF,TGCGCCAGCGGGCTGGACAGCTACGAGCAGTACTTC
many,TRBD1,TRBV5-6,TRBJ1-2,CASTTGDYGYTF,TGTGCCAGTACAACAGGGGACTATGGCTACACCTTC
many,TRBD1,TRBV12-3/TRBV12-4,TRBJ2-3,CASTPGQGVGTQYF,TGTGCCAGCACCCCGGGACAGGGAGTCGGTACGCAGTATTTT
many,TRBD2,TRBV7-2,TRBJ2-3,CASSLSGTSGTDTQYF,TGTGCCAGCAGCTTAAGCGGGACTAGCGGCACAGATACGCAGTATTTT
many,-,TRBV10-3,TRBJ2-1,CAIMGGQVDEQFF,TGTGCCATCATGGGGGGCCAAGTCGATGAGCAGTTCTTC
many,-,TRBV7-2,TRBJ2-1,CASSLDRALSYNEQFF,TGTGCCAGCAGCTTAGACAGGGCTCTATCCTACAATGAGCAGTTCTTC
many,TRBD1,TRBV20-1,TRBJ1-2,CSAAGQNYGYTF,TGCAGTGCTGCGGGACAGAACTATGGCTACACCTTC
many,TRBD1,TRBV7-2,TRBJ1-6,CASSGPGQNNSPLHF,TGTGCCAGCAGCGGACCGGGACAGAATAATTCACCCCTCCACTTT
many,-,TRBV3-1,TRBJ2-1,CASSQEPGAPSSYNEQFF,TGTGCCAGCAGCCAAGAACCAGGGGCCCCTAGCTCCTACAATGAGCAGTTCTTC
many,-,TRBV6-4,TRBJ2-2,CASRDGTFTGELFF,TGTGCCAGCCGGGATGGGACGTTCACCGGGGAGCTGTTTTTT
-,-,TRBV20-1,TRBJ1-6,CSARAGQGYRTPLHF,TGCAGTGCTAGAGCGGGCCAGGGGTACCGGACACCCCTCCACTTT
many,-,TRBV6-1,TRBJ1-1,CASSLQGLRTEAFF,TGTGCCAGCAGTCTTCAGGGGCTAAGGACTGAAGCTTTCTTT
-,TRBD1,TRBV18,TRBJ2-1,CASQSGQGTNEQFF,TGTGCCAGCCAATCGGGACAGGGAACCAATGAGCAGTTCTTC
-,-,TRBV10-3,TRBJ2-3,CAISESKEATDTQYF,TGTGCCATCAGTGAGTCAAAGGAGGCCACGGATACGCAGTATTTT
many,TRBD1,TRBV11-2,TRBJ2-1,CASSLGQGARWFF,TGTGCCAGCAGCTTGGGACAGGGGGCCAGGTGGTTCTTC
many,-,TRBV24-1,TRBJ2-5,CATSEATAQETQYF,TGTGCCACCAGTGAGGCGACAGCACAAGAGACCCAGTACTTC
once,-,TRBV6-2/TRBV6-3,TRBJ1-3,CASGFVLSGNTIYF,TGTGCCAGCGGCTTCGTCCTCTCAGGAAACACCATATATTTT
many,-,TRBV7-2,TRBJ2-5,CASSLAIGQETQYF,TGTGCCAGCAGCTTAGCGATCGGACAAGAGACCCAGTACTTC
-,TRBD1,TRBV7-2,TRBJ2-1,CASSARDSYNEQFF,TGTGCCAGCAGCGCCCGGGACAGCTACAATGAGCAGTTCTTC
few,-,TRBV27,TRBJ2-5,CASTHGETQYF,TGTGCCAGCACTCATGGGGAGACCCAGTACTTC
many,-,TRBV4-3,TRBJ1-4,CASSQERTGDRREKLFF,TGCGCCAGCAGCCAAGAGCGCACAGGCGATCGCCGTGAAAAACTGTTTTTT
many,-,TRBV12-3/TRBV12-4,TRBJ2-7,CASSLDGKTYEQYF,TGTGCCAGCAGCCTCGACGGAAAAACCTACGAGCAGTACTTC
many,-,TRBV7-9,TRBJ2-5,CASSLGSGTNQETQYF,TGTGCCAGCAGCTTGGGGTCAGGGACCAATCAAGAGACCCAGTACTTC
many,-,TRBV7-8,TRBJ2-1,CASSLIQGITHNEQFF,TGTGCCAGCAGCTTGATACAGGGAATTACACACAATGAGCAGTTCTTC
many,-,TRBV20-1,TRBJ2-7,CSARDDYEQYF,TGCAGTGCTAGGGACGATTACGAGCAGTACTTC
many,-,TRBV28,TRBJ2-4,CASSLIPKNIQYF,TGTGCCAGCAGTTTAATACCGAAAAACATTCAGTACTTC
many,-,TRBV6-5,TRBJ1-1,CASSYSWNREAFF,TGTGCCAGCAGTTATAGTTGGAACAGGGAGGCTTTCTTT
many,-,TRBV5-1,TRBJ1-5,CASSFDGERNQPQHF,TGCGCCAGCAGCTTCGACGGGGAGAGGAATCAGCCCCAGCATTTT
many,-,TRBV6-1,TRBJ2-5,CASSAKISYPGTQYF,TGTGCCAGCAGTGCGAAGATATCATACCCTGGGACCCAGTACTTC
many,-,TRBV9,TRBJ2-7,CASSVGMGSSYEQYF,TGTGCCAGCAGCGTAGGAATGGGGAGCTCCTACGAGCAGTACTTC
many,TRBD1,TRBV20-1,TRBJ2-7,CSARGQGRYEQYF,TGCAGTGCTAGAGGACAGGGGCGGTACGAGCAGTACTTC
many,-,TRBV28,TRBJ2-2,CASRVAGELFF,TGTGCCAGCAGAGTGGCCGGGGAGCTGTTTTTT
many,TRBD2,TRBV14,TRBJ2-7,CASSPQAGGQYF,TGTGCCAGCAGCCCACAAGCGGGGGGGCAGTACTTC
-,TRBD2,TRBV20-1,TRBJ2-3,CSARVPGGPAQYF,TGCAGTGCTAGAGTTCCGGGGGGGCCGGCGCAGTATTTT
many,TRBD2,TRBV6-5,TRBJ2-3,CASRALAGSDTQYF,TGTGCCAGCAGGGCCCTAGCGGGGTCGGATACGCAGTATTTT
-,TRBD1,TRBV4-2,TRBJ1-2,CASSQGTGEDYGYTF,TGTGCCAGCAGCCAAGGGACAGGGGAGGACTATGGCTACACCTTC
-,-,TRBV20-1,TRBJ2-7,CSADEDGTRGTYEQYF,TGCAGTGCGGACGAAGACGGGACCCGGGGGACCTACGAGCAGTACTTC
many,-,TRBV11-2,TRBJ2-7,CASSSSVLGTLSSYEQYF,TGTGCCAGCAGCTCGTCTGTATTAGGGACCCTCTCTTCCTACGAGCAGTACTTC